This T cell receptor beta chain was identified in a study of Ad26.COV2.S vaccination and SARS-CoV-2 variants. The treatment denotes: roughly 18 received Ad26.COV2.S at low or high dose, single or two shots; several received placebo; per-sample allocation not given. Sampling happened 63 days after the first vaccine or placebo injection. The table came from immunoSEQ multiplex PCR; TCRdb's copy has only in-frame clones and leaves some out. The table lists about 460,000 clones, approximately 90% of them singletons. The CDR3 contains 17 residues. Germline-derived CDR1 and CDR2 are LGHNT and FRNRAP. V was trimmed by 1 base and J by 2 bases, leaving 12 bases between them. Only one count was recorded for this clone.

The sequences come from peripheral blood, collected in a trial of Ad26.COV2.S vaccine versus placebo. V is TRBV12-5 and J is TRBJ2-6; a possible D gene is TRBD1 (6 bases). The clonotype comes from a person between 18 and 65 years old who received the Ad26.COV2.S COVID-19 vaccine or a placebo. The CDR3 nucleotides are TGTGCTAGTGGTTTGGACAGGGAAATGGCTGGGGCCAACGTCCTGACTTTC. As protein: CASGLDREMAGANVLTF.